These T cell receptor beta chains were read from a single sample in a study of blood T cell repertoires in COVID-19. Profiled with immunoSEQ multiplex PCR; TCRdb holds only in-frame clones, not every one. The sample lists under 350,000 clones, 90% occurring once. The specimen was PBMCs or T cells enriched from blood (not recorded which). All receptors come from a man between 60 and 75 years old who had recovered from COVID-19. CDR3s include the opening cysteine and the closing phenylalanine or tryptophan. A D gene is named only where the DNA matches it firmly. The size field is filled for only some rows; it gives once, few, many or a size class.

clone_size: .; v_call: TRBV3-1/TRBV3-2; j_call: TRBJ1-1; d_call: TRBD1; cdr3_nt: TGTGCCAGCAGCCAGATTGGGACAGGTCAAGCTTTCTTT; cdr3_aa: CASSQIGTGQAFF
clone_size: .; v_call: TRBV10-3; j_call: TRBJ1-1; d_call: .; cdr3_nt: TGTGCCACAAGGACAGAGATGAACACTGAAGCTTTCTTT; cdr3_aa: CATRTEMNTEAFF
clone_size: .; v_call: TRBV18; j_call: TRBJ1-5; d_call: TRBD1; cdr3_nt: TGTGCCAGCTCACAGGGGGCGGAGAGTCAGCCCCAGCATTTT; cdr3_aa: CASSQGAESQPQHF
clone_size: .; v_call: TRBV18; j_call: TRBJ2-2; d_call: TRBD2; cdr3_nt: TGTGCCAGCTCACCGATCGGGGGGGCGCGGACCGGGGAGCTGTTTTTT; cdr3_aa: CASSPIGGARTGELFF
clone_size: .; v_call: TRBV4-3; j_call: TRBJ2-7; d_call: TRBD2; cdr3_nt: TGCGCCAGCAGCCAAGATCCCGGACTAGCAAACTACGAGCAGTACTTC; cdr3_aa: CASSQDPGLANYEQYF
clone_size: .; v_call: TRBV9; j_call: TRBJ2-2; d_call: TRBD1; cdr3_nt: TGTGCCAGCGGCCCCCGGACAGGCCACACCGGGGAGCTGTTTTTT; cdr3_aa: CASGPRTGHTGELFF
clone_size: .; v_call: TRBV7-9; j_call: TRBJ2-1; d_call: TRBD2; cdr3_nt: TGTGCCAGCAGCTTAGATAGCGGGACTAGCGGGAAGTTCATCAATGAGCAGTTCTTC; cdr3_aa: CASSLDSGTSGKFINEQFF
clone_size: .; v_call: TRBV19; j_call: TRBJ2-7; d_call: TRBD2; cdr3_nt: TGTGCCAGTAGTGCCGCCCCCTGGACTAGCGGGAGCGGTGAGCAGTACTTC; cdr3_aa: CASSAAPWTSGSGEQYF
clone_size: once; v_call: TRBV28; j_call: TRBJ1-6; d_call: .; cdr3_nt: TGTGCCAGCAGTCCGGGGTTCAATTCACCCCTCCACTTT; cdr3_aa: CASSPGFNSPLHF
clone_size: .; v_call: TRBV6-1; j_call: TRBJ1-1; d_call: TRBD1; cdr3_nt: TGTGCCAGCAGTGACAGGGACAGGGAAGCTTTCTTT; cdr3_aa: CASSDRDREAFF
clone_size: .; v_call: TRBV14; j_call: TRBJ2-1; d_call: TRBD1; cdr3_nt: TGTGCCAGCAGCCAAGCCCGGGACAGGGGGCCCCGGCATAATGAGCAGTTCTTC; cdr3_aa: CASSQARDRGPRHNEQFF
clone_size: .; v_call: TRBV7-6; j_call: TRBJ2-2; d_call: .; cdr3_nt: TGTGCCAGCAGCCGGACTAGGACAGGGTCGGCCGGGGAGCTGTTTTTT; cdr3_aa: CASSRTRTGSAGELFF
clone_size: .; v_call: TRBV5-1; j_call: TRBJ2-7; d_call: .; cdr3_nt: TGCGCCAGCAGCGGAGAGGCAGGGATCTACGAGCAGTACTTC; cdr3_aa: CASSGEAGIYEQYF
clone_size: .; v_call: TRBV12-3/TRBV12-4; j_call: TRBJ1-5; d_call: .; cdr3_nt: TGTGCCAGCACTGACAGAACAAATCAGCCCCAGCATTTT; cdr3_aa: CASTDRTNQPQHF